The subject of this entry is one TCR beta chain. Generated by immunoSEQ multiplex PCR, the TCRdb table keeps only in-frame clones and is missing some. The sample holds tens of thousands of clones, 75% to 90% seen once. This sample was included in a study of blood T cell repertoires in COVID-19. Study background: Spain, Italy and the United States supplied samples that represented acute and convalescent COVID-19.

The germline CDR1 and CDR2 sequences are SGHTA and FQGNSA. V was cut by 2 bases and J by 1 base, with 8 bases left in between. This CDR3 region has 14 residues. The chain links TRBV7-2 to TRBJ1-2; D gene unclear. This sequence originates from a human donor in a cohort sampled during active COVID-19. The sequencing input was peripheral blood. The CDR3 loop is CASSLTSDNYGYTF. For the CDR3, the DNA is TGTGCCAGCAGCTTAACGAGCGATAACTATGGCTACACCTTC.